These T cell receptor beta chains were read from a single sample in a study of neurological immune-mediated disorders. TCRdb redid the calling of the 5' RACE reads with MiXCR, one entry per CDR3 protein. Among tens of thousands of distinct CDR3 sequences, roughly 13% were seen once, and the ten largest hold approximately 12%. Sequences were obtained from PBMCs. The receptors were gathered from a woman aged 60 to 75 with HTLV-1-associated myelopathy (HAM/TSP). The CDR3 runs from the conserved cysteine through the conserved F or W. A D gene is named only where the DNA matches it firmly. Part of the rows lack a size; the others show once, few, many or a class for expanded clones.

d_gene | j_gene | v_gene | abundance | CDR3aa | CDR3nt
- | TRBJ2-7 | TRBV11-2 | many | CASSLGSAYEQYF | TGTGCCAGCAGCTTAGGGTCGGCGTACGAGCAGTACTTC
TRBD1 | TRBJ2-3 | TRBV2 | many | CASSVDRVSTDTQYF | TGTGCCAGCAGTGTTGACAGGGTCTCCACAGATACGCAGTATTTT
- | TRBJ2-2 | TRBV11-2 | - | CASSLGWIGELFF | TGTGCCAGCAGCTTAGGATGGATCGGGGAGCTGTTTTTT
TRBD1 | TRBJ1-5 | TRBV5-6 | - | CASNLIRDREFGQGHQPQHF | TGTGCAAGCAACTTGATCAGGGACAGGGAGTTTGGACAGGGCCATCAGCCCCAGCATTTT
- | TRBJ2-3 | TRBV12-5 | many | CASGPPRGGYDTQYF | TGTGCTAGTGGTCCCCCGAGGGGGGGGTACGATACGCAGTATTTT
TRBD1 | TRBJ2-1 | TRBV5-1 | many | CASSMGQGAGLAGIGNEQFF | TGCGCCAGCAGCATGGGACAGGGGGCCGGTCTAGCGGGAATCGGCAATGAGCAGTTCTTC
- | TRBJ2-2 | TRBV20-1 | many | CSASVGPPTGELFF | TGCAGTGCTAGCGTGGGGCCCCCCACCGGGGAGCTGTTTTTT
TRBD2 | TRBJ2-7 | TRBV28 | many | CASRWTSGFSYEQYF | TGTGCCAGCAGATGGACTAGCGGGTTCTCCTACGAGCAGTACTTC
TRBD1 | TRBJ2-3 | TRBV20-1 | many | CSAPGTGSTDTQYF | TGCAGTGCTCCAGGGACAGGGAGTACAGATACGCAGTATTTT
TRBD1 | TRBJ2-4 | TRBV4-1 | - | CAISQVLDRVAKNIQYF | TGCGCTATCAGCCAAGTTCTCGACAGGGTAGCCAAAAACATTCAGTACTTC
- | TRBJ2-1 | TRBV7-2 | many | CASSLNGQSYNEQFF | TGTGCCAGCAGCTTGAACGGGCAGTCCTACAATGAGCAGTTCTTC
TRBD2 | TRBJ2-1 | TRBV5-1 | many | CASSPGTSSNEQFF | TGCGCCAGCAGCCCCGGGACTAGTAGTAATGAGCAGTTCTTC
TRBD2 | TRBJ2-7 | TRBV5-1 | many | CASSFGGTGYEQYF | TGCGCCAGCAGCTTCGGGGGGACGGGCTACGAGCAGTACTTC
- | TRBJ1-5 | TRBV4-1 | many | CASSQVDKEFSNQPQHF | TGCGCCAGCAGCCAAGTGGACAAGGAATTTAGCAATCAGCCCCAGCATTTT
- | TRBJ2-3 | TRBV25-1 | many | CASSDPGAGTDTQYF | TGTGCCAGCAGTGACCCGGGAGCGGGCACAGATACGCAGTATTTT
- | TRBJ2-1 | TRBV9 | many | CASSVGGGSAYEQFF | TGTGCCAGCAGCGTAGGGGGTGGGTCGGCCTATGAGCAGTTCTTC
- | TRBJ2-5 | TRBV5-6 | many | CASSLVGLGPQETQYF | TGTGCCAGCAGCTTGGTAGGCCTCGGGCCTCAAGAGACCCAGTACTTC
- | TRBJ2-2 | TRBV7-9 | many | CASSLVGGTGELFF | TGTGCCAGCAGCTTAGTCGGAGGCACCGGGGAGCTGTTTTTT
TRBD1 | TRBJ2-5 | TRBV5-6 | many | CASSSRDRFWNREETQYF | TGTGCCAGCAGCTCCCGGGACAGGTTTTGGAACCGTGAGGAGACCCAGTACTTC
- | TRBJ2-3 | TRBV24-1 | many | CATSSMGRETDTQYF | TGTGCCACCAGTTCGATGGGACGGGAAACAGATACGCAGTATTTT
- | TRBJ2-7 | TRBV18 | many | CASSREGSGDEQYF | TGTGCCAGCTCCCGCGAAGGATCGGGTGACGAGCAGTACTTC
TRBD1 | TRBJ2-2 | TRBV6-6 | - | CSIALGQGPGELFF | TGTTCTATCGCTCTCGGACAGGGACCCGGGGAGCTGTTTTTT
- | TRBJ1-1 | TRBV6-6 | many | CASSLKGTEAFF | TGTGCCAGCAGTTTGAAGGGCACTGAAGCTTTCTTT
- | TRBJ2-7 | TRBV5-1 | - | CASSFAGGLEEQYF | TGCGCCAGCAGCTTTGCCGGGGGATTGGAGGAGCAGTACTTC
- | TRBJ2-4 | TRBV6-1 | many | CAGVRIVAAKNIQYF | TGTGCCGGAGTGAGAATCGTAGCGGCCAAAAACATTCAGTACTTC